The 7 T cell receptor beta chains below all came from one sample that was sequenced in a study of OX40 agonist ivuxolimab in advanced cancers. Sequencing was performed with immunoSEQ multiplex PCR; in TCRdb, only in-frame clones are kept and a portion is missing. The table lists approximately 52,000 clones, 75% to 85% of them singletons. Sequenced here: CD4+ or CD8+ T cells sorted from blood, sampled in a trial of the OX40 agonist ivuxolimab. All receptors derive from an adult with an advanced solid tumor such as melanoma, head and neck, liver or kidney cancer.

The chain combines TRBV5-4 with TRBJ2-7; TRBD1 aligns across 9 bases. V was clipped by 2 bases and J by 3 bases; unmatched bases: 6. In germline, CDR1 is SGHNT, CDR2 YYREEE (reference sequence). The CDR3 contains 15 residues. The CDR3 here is CASSLPGTGFYEQYF. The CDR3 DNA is TGTGCCAGCAGCTTACCCGGGACAGGGTTCTACGAGCAGTACTTC.

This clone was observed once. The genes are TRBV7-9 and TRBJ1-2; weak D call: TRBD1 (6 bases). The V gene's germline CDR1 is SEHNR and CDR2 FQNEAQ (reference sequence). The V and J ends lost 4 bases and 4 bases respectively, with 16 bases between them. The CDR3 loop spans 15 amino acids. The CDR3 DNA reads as TGTGCCAGCAGCTCGGGGGCAGGGGTCGGCTATGGCTACACCTTC. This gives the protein CASSSGAGVGYGYTF.

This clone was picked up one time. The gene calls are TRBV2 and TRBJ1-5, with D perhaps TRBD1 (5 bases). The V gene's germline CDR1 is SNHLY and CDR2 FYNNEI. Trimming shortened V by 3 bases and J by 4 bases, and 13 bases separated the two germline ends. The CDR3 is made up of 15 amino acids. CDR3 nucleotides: TGTGCCAGCAGTGACGTTGGGGCAGGAAATCAGCCCCAGCATTTT. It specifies CASSDVGAGNQPQHF. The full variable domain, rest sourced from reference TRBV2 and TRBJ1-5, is EPEVTQTPSHQVTQMGQEVILRCVPISNHLYFYWYRQILGQKVEFLVSFYNNEISEKSEIFDDQFSVERPDGSNFTLKIRSTKLEDSAMYFCASSDVGAGNQPQHFGDGTRLSIL.

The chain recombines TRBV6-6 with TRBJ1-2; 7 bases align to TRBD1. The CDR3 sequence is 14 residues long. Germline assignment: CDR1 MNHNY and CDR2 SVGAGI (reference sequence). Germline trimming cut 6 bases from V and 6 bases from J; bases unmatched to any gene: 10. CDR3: CASSPIDRVDGYTF. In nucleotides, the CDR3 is TGTGCCAGCAGCCCCATTGACAGGGTTGATGGCTACACCTTC.

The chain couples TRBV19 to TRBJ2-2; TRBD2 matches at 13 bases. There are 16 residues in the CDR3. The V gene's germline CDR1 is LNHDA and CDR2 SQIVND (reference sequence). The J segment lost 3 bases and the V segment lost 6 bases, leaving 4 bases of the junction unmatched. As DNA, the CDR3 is TGTGCCAGTAGCCTGGGACTAGCGGGGTACACCGGGGAGCTGTTTTTT. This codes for CASSLGLAGYTGELFF.

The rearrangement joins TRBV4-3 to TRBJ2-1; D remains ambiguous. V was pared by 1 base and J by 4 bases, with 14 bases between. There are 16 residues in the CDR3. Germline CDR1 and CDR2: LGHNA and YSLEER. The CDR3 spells CASSQGYRDNYNEQFF. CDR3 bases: TGCGCCAGCAGCCAAGGGTACAGAGACAATTACAATGAGCAGTTCTTC.

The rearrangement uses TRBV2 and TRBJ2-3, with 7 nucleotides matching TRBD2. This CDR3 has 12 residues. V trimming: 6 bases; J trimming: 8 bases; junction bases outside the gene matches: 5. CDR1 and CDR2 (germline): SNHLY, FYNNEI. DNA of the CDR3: TGTGCCAGCAGCACTGTAGCGGGTACGCAGTATTTT. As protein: CASSTVAGTQYF.